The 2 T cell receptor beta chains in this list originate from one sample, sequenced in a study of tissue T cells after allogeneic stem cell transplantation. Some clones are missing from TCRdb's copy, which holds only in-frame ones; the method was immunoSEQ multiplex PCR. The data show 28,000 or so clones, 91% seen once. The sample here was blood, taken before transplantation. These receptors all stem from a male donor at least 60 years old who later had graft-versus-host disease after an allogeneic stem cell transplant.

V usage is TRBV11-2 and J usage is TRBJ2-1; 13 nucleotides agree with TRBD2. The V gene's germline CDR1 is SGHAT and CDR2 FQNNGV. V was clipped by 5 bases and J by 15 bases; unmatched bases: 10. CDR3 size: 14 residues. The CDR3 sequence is CASSPQLAGGPSFF. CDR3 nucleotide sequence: TGTGCCAGCAGCCCGCAACTAGCGGGGGGGCCCTCGTTCTTC.

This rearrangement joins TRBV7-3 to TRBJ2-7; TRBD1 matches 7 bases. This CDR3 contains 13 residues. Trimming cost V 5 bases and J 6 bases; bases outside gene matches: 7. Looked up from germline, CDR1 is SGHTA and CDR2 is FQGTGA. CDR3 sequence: CASSTDRTSEQYF. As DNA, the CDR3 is TGTGCCAGCAGCACGGACAGGACCAGCGAGCAGTACTTC.